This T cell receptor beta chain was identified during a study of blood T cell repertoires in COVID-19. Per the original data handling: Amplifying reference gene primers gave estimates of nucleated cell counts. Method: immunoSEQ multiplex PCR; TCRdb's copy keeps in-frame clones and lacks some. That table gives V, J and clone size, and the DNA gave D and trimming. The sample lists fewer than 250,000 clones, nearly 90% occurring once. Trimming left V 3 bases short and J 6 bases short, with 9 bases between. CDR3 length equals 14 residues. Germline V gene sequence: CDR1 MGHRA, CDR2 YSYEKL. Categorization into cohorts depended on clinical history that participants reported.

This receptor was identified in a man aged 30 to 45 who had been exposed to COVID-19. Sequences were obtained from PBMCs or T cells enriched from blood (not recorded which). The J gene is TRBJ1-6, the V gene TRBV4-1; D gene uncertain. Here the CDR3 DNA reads TGCGCCAGCAGCCATGTGGGAGTTAATTCACCCCTCCACTTT. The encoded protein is CASSHVGVNSPLHF.